The next 24 T cell receptor beta chains were all read from a single sample in a study of blood T cell repertoires in COVID-19. Clones were sequenced by immunoSEQ multiplex PCR, and TCRdb holds only the in-frame ones, with some missing. The sample shows a few hundred thousand clones, about 89% of them seen only once. The sample was PBMCs or T cells enriched from blood (not recorded which). These receptors originate from a middle-aged man who had recovered from COVID-19.

The J gene is TRBJ2-1, the V gene TRBV27; D perhaps matches TRBD1 (6 bases). Trimming shortened V by 5 bases and J by 2 bases, and 10 bases separated the two germline ends. CDR1 is MNHEY and CDR2 is SMNVEV in the germline V gene (reference sequence). CDR3 length equals 14 residues. CDR3 sequence: CASSQGNAYNEQFF. The CDR3 nucleotides read TGTGCCAGCAGTCAGGGGAATGCCTACAATGAGCAGTTCTTC.

The chain has TRBV25-1 and TRBJ2-1; the match to TRBD2 covers 8 bases. Trimming at V came to 5 bases and at J to 2 bases, leaving 8 bases not matched to a gene. Germline V gives CDR1 MGHDK, CDR2 SYGVNS. The CDR3 is 16 amino acids. CDR3 loop: CASSKPGLGAYNEQFF. CDR3 nucleotides: TGTGCCAGCAGTAAACCGGGACTAGGGGCCTACAATGAGCAGTTCTTC.

The chain joins TRBV27 to TRBJ1-6, with 8 positions matching TRBD1. Germline V gene sequence: CDR1 MNHEY, CDR2 SMNVEV (reference sequence). CDR3 length: 17 residues. The V segment lost 5 bases and the J segment 4 bases; nucleotides outside the gene matches: 10. In DNA, the CDR3 is TGTGCCAGCAGTCCCGGGACAGGCTATGCTTATAATTCACCCCTCCACTTT. This translates into CASSPGTGYAYNSPLHF.

Here the CDR3 reads CASSKTGAIEQFF. CDR3 sequence (DNA): TGTGCCAGCAGTAAGACTGGGGCAATTGAGCAGTTCTTC. The chain combines TRBV28 with TRBJ2-1, with D perhaps TRBD1 (5 bases). Germline-derived CDR1 and CDR2 are MDHEN and SYDVKM. There are 13 residues in the CDR3. With 5 bases removed from V and 9 bases from J, the gap between germline ends came to 14 bases.

The chain couples TRBV7-9 to TRBJ1-2, with 9 nucleotides matching TRBD1. CDR3 length: 15 amino acids. J lost 5 bases, V lost 5 bases, and 9 bases had no gene match. Looked up from germline, CDR1 is SEHNR and CDR2 is FQNEAQ (reference sequence). Here the CDR3 DNA reads TGTGCCAGCAGCAATACCGACAGGGGGAAGTATGGCTACACCTTC. Translation gives CASSNTDRGKYGYTF.

This clone showed up just once. The chain has TRBV19 and TRBJ1-6; D possibly corresponds to TRBD1 (5 bases). This CDR3 is 14 amino acids long. The V and J ends lost 6 bases and 6 bases respectively, with 12 bases between them. Germline V gene lookup returns CDR1 LNHDA and CDR2 SQIVND (reference sequence). The CDR3 sequence is CASRRDSLNSPLHF. The CDR3 DNA reads TGTGCCAGTAGGAGAGACAGCCTTAATTCACCCCTCCACTTT.

The V gene is TRBV11-3, the J gene TRBJ2-4; D possibly corresponds to TRBD2 (5 bases). The V and J ends lost 3 bases and 2 bases respectively, with 11 bases between them. The germline CDR1 and CDR2 sequences are SGHNT and YENEEA. The CDR3 runs to 15 residues. The CDR3 nucleotides read TGTGCCAGCAGCTTCTTGGAGGATCCCAAAAACATTCAGTACTTC. It is translated as CASSFLEDPKNIQYF.

The chain employs TRBV7-8 and TRBJ2-7; D remains unclear. Germline CDR1 reads SGHVS; CDR2 reads FQNEAQ. V lost 5 bases, J lost 7 bases, and 12 bases lay in between. CDR3 length: 12 residues. CDR3 sequence (DNA): TGTGCCAGCAGCCCCGGTAACGGGGAGCAGTACTTC. It translates to CASSPGNGEQYF.

This chain joins TRBV6-4 and TRBJ2-1; TRBD2 matches at 13 bases. After removal of 3 bases from V and 6 bases from J, the junction contained 5 bases not matched to a gene. CDR1 and CDR2 from the germline V gene are MRHNA and SNTAGT. This CDR3 region has 16 residues. CDR3 sequence reads: CASSEDTSGRANEQFF. CDR3 coding DNA: TGTGCCAGCAGTGAGGACACTAGCGGGAGGGCCAATGAGCAGTTCTTC.

This sequence joins TRBV19 and TRBJ2-1; 7 positions agree with TRBD1. The CDR3 runs 16 residues. After removal of 10 bases from V and 6 bases from J, the junction contained 18 bases not matched to a gene. In germline, CDR1 is LNHDA, CDR2 SQIVND (reference sequence). The CDR3 DNA sequence: TGTGCCACCGCTTATAGGTTATTTGGACAGGTCAATGAGCAGTTCTTC. This sequence encodes CATAYRLFGQVNEQFF.

The CDR3 sequence: CASSEELAGGGDEQFF. CDR3 in DNA: TGTGCCAGCAGCGAAGAACTAGCGGGGGGCGGGGATGAGCAGTTCTTC. J is TRBJ2-1 and V is TRBV7-9; 12 bases fit TRBD2. The length of the CDR3 is 16 residues. Trimming cost V 5 bases and J 8 bases; bases outside gene matches: 10. Per the germline V gene, CDR1 is SEHNR and CDR2 is FQNEAQ (reference sequence).

The rearrangement uses TRBV7-2 and TRBJ1-4; D is uncertain. Germline CDR1 is SGHTA and CDR2 is FQGNSA. The CDR3 spans 16 residues. Trimming pared 1 base from V and 3 bases from J, leaving 12 bases between. The CDR3 DNA reads as TGTGCCAGCAGCTTAGGGATACAGTCGTCTAATGAAAAACTGTTTTTT. Protein sequence: CASSLGIQSSNEKLFF. Full variable domain (rest looked up from reference TRBV7-2 and TRBJ1-4): GAGVSQSPSNKVTEKGKDVELRCDPISGHTALYWYRQSLGQGLEFLIYFQGNSAPDKSGLPSDRFSAERTGGSVSTLTIQRTQQEDSAVYLCASSLGIQSSNEKLFFGSGTQLSVL.

V and J are TRBV14 and TRBJ1-1; D possibly corresponds to TRBD1 (5 bases). Germline CDR1 SGHDN, CDR2 FVKESK. V was clipped by 1 base and J by 5 bases, with 14 bases between them. This CDR3 has 15 residues. In DNA, the CDR3 is TGTGCCAGCAGCCAAGTTGGGGGAAGCGGGACTGAAGCTTTCTTT. It is translated as CASSQVGGSGTEAFF.

The V call is TRBV30, the J call TRBJ1-2; D gene unclear. Germline loops: CDR1 GTSNPN, CDR2 SVGIG (reference sequence). The CDR3 length is 12 residues. V was clipped by 0 bases and J by 4 bases, with 6 bases between them. CDR3 bases: TGTGCCTGGAGTGTTAAGAGCTATGGCTACACCTTC. Residues: CAWSVKSYGYTF.

The chain is built from TRBV5-8 and TRBJ1-1; TRBD1 is a possible D gene (5 bases). CDR3 length: 15 amino acids. Germline V CDR1 and CDR2: SGHTS, YDEGEE. The V end lost 0 bases, the J end lost 10 bases, and 19 bases lay between the germline ends. DNA of the CDR3: TGTGCCAGCAGCTTGGCCTCAACAGGTTTTCCGAGAGCTTTCTTT. Its protein product is CASSLASTGFPRAFF.

The chain has TRBV29-1 and TRBJ1-1, with a tentative D call TRBD1 (6 bases). The CDR3 has 15 residues. Per the germline V gene, CDR1 is SQVTM and CDR2 is ANQGSEA. Between the trimmed V and J ends, which lost 4 bases and 3 bases, there was a span of 18 bases. The CDR3 bases are TGCAGCGTTGTCCCCTTTAAGGGGGTGGACACTGAAGCTTTCTTT. Translation gives CSVVPFKGVDTEAFF.

The chain uses TRBV10-2 and TRBJ1-5, with D unclear. This CDR3 spans 12 amino acids. Trimming took 7 bases from V and 5 from J, leaving 9 bases between them. CDR1 is WSHSY, CDR2 SAAADI, per germline. CDR3: CASKTLDQPQHF. CDR3 nucleotides: TGCGCCAGCAAAACACTAGATCAGCCCCAGCATTTT.

The V and J genes are TRBV6-1 and TRBJ1-6; 9 nucleotides match TRBD1. There are 15 residues in the CDR3. The trim removed 4 bases at V and 9 bases at J, leaving 7 bases unmatched. The germline CDR1 and CDR2 sequences are MNHNS and SASEGT. CDR3 nucleotide sequence: TGTGCCAGCAGTGCAGCACAGGGGGCAGTTTCACCCCTCCACTTT. It specifies CASSAAQGAVSPLHF.

This clone was seen more than once but under ten times. The chain has TRBV9 and TRBJ1-1; the D gene is possibly TRBD1 (5 bases). The CDR3 contains 13 residues. Germline V gives CDR1 SGDLS, CDR2 YYNGEE. V shed 2 bases and J shed 3 bases, with 8 bases lying between them. Here the CDR3 reads CASSVREDTEAFF. The CDR3 DNA sequence: TGTGCCAGCAGCGTCAGGGAGGACACTGAAGCTTTCTTT.

The CDR3 DNA reads as TGTGCCAGCACCCTGACCGGGGGGTACACTGAAGCTTTCTTT. Protein product: CASTLTGGYTEAFF. The chain joins TRBV3-1 (or the pseudogene TRBV3-2) to TRBJ1-1, with D perhaps TRBD1 (5 bases). V lost 7 bases and J 3 bases, leaving 15 bases between the germline ends. This CDR3 spans 14 amino acids. Germline-derived CDR1 and CDR2 are LGHDT and YNNKEL (reference sequence).

V is TRBV5-5 and J is TRBJ1-5; the D gene is possibly TRBD1 (6 bases). The germline V and J ends were trimmed by 4 bases and 3 bases, with 11 bases remaining between them. The CDR3 consists of 14 residues. Germline-derived CDR1 and CDR2 are SGHKS and YYEKEE (reference sequence). The chain's CDR3 is CASSRGQTNQPQHF. The CDR3 DNA reads TGTGCCAGCAGCCGTGGACAGACCAATCAGCCCCAGCATTTT.

This chain joins TRBV9 and TRBJ1-5; possibly TRBD1 for D (5 bases). The CDR3 length is 15 residues. Looked up from germline, CDR1 is SGDLS and CDR2 is YYNGEE. Trimming removed 4 bases at V and 1 base at J, with 12 bases between. The CDR3 spells CASSPTGGSNQPQHF. Here the CDR3 DNA reads TGTGCCAGCAGCCCCACCGGGGGGAGCAATCAGCCCCAGCATTTT.

The gene calls are TRBV6-5 and TRBJ1-4; a possible D gene is TRBD1 (5 bases). CDR1 is MNHEY and CDR2 is SVGAGI in the germline V gene. The CDR3 consists of 13 residues. Trimming took off 6 bases at V and 6 bases at J, with 11 bases between the two ends. This chain's CDR3 is CASRRGADEKLFF. CDR3 in DNA: TGTGCCAGCAGGCGCGGGGCCGATGAAAAACTGTTTTTT.

The J gene is TRBJ1-6, the V gene TRBV6-5, with 8 bases lining up with TRBD1. V shed 2 bases and J 7 bases; nucleotides not matched to a gene: 4. This CDR3 has 15 residues. CDR1 MNHEY and CDR2 SVGAGI come from the germline V gene. This chain's CDR3 is CASSYAAGGNSPLHF. The CDR3 coding sequence is TGTGCCAGCAGTTACGCGGCAGGGGGCAATTCACCCCTCCACTTT.